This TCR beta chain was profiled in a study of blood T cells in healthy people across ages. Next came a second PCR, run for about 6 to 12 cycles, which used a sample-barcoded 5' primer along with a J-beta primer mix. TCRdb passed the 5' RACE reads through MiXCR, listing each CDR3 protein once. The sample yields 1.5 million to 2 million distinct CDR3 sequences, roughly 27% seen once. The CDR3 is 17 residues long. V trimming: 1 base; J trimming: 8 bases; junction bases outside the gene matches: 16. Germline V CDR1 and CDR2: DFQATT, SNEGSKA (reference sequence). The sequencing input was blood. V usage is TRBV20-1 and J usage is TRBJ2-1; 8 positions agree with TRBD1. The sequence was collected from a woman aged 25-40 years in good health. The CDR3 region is CSARVVTGQGFDYEQFF. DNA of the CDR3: TGCAGTGCTAGAGTTGTTACTGGACAGGGCTTTGACTATGAGCAGTTCTTC.